The 18 T cell receptor beta chains below were found in one sample sequenced in a study of blood T cell repertoires in COVID-19. Method: immunoSEQ multiplex PCR; TCRdb's copy keeps in-frame clones and lacks some. The sample lists more than 100,000 clones, about 76% occurring once. The sample comprised peripheral blood. These receptors were obtained from a woman aged 55 to 70 with active or convalescent COVID-19.

The chain joins TRBV7-9 to TRBJ2-7; D possibly corresponds to TRBD1 (6 bases). V lost 5 bases to trimming and J lost 2 bases, with 10 bases between them. The CDR3 contains 13 residues. The germline gives CDR1 SEHNR, CDR2 FQNEAQ (reference sequence). The CDR3 loop is CASSRGTTYEQYV. The CDR3 coding sequence is TGTGCCAGCAGCAGGGGGACAACCTACGAGCAGTACGTC.

The chain links TRBV9 to TRBJ2-5; 8 nucleotides agree with TRBD1. This CDR3 has 15 amino acids. CDR1 and CDR2 from the germline V gene are SGDLS and YYNGEE. J was trimmed by 1 base and V by 1 base; bases with no gene match: 3. Here the CDR3 reads CASSVPGQGQETQYF. The CDR3 DNA sequence: TGTGCCAGCAGCGTACCCGGACAGGGCCAAGAGACCCAGTACTTC.

V gene TRBV27 combines with J gene TRBJ1-5; no reliable D call. V lost 6 bases and J lost 2, with 11 bases in between. Germline values: CDR1 MNHEY, CDR2 SMNVEV (reference sequence). The CDR3 spans 14 residues. The CDR3 region is CASSEGRGNQPQHF. As DNA, the CDR3 is TGTGCCAGCAGCGAGGGAAGAGGCAATCAGCCCCAGCATTTT.

The chain is built from TRBV21-1 and TRBJ1-1. TRBV21-1 is annotated as a pseudogene. This CDR3 has 16 residues. The DNA of the CDR3 is TGTGCCAGCAGCAAAACGGGTATGAGTGGCCACACTGAAGCTTTCTTT. Translation gives CASSKTGMSGHTEAFF.

Only one count was recorded for this clone. This sequence joins TRBV11-2 and TRBJ2-2, with TRBD2 matching 12 bases. The CDR3 is 17 amino acids. Losses at the gene ends were 5 bases for V and 6 bases for J; bases not matched to a gene: 10. CDR1 and CDR2 (germline): SGHAT, FQNNGV. The CDR3 is CASSRPSGRAGAGELFF. The CDR3 DNA sequence: TGTGCCAGCAGCCGTCCTAGCGGGAGGGCCGGGGCCGGGGAGCTGTTTTTT.

The chain carries TRBV6-2 or TRBV6-3 and TRBJ2-2; 7 positions agree with TRBD1. The ends lost 2 bases at V and 7 bases at J; junction bases unmatched: 22. The germline CDR1 and CDR2 sequences are MNHEY and SVGEGT. The CDR3 extends over 20 amino acids. The CDR3 nucleotides read TGTGCCAGCAGTTACAACGCCGGGACACCGGGACAGCTCCCCGGCGGGGAGCTGTTTTTT. Protein: CASSYNAGTPGQLPGGELFF.

J is TRBJ2-2 and V is TRBV5-4, with D tentatively TRBD1 (6 bases). The CDR3 contains 13 residues. The V gene lost 7 bases and the J gene lost 5 bases, with 12 bases spanning the gap. Germline-derived CDR1 and CDR2 are SGHNT and YYREEE (reference sequence). This CDR3 is CASGSGETGELFF. The CDR3 region has the DNA TGTGCCAGCGGGTCAGGGGAAACCGGGGAGCTGTTTTTT. Full variable domain (outside the CDR3, taken from reference TRBV5-4 and TRBJ2-2): ETGVTQSPTHLIKTRGQQVTLRCSSQSGHNTVSWYQQALGQGPQFIFQYYREEENGRGNFPPRFSGLQFPNYSSELNVNALELDDSALYLCASGSGETGELFFGEGSRLTVL.

The chain combines TRBV6-4 with TRBJ2-1, with D perhaps TRBD2 (5 bases). Germline V CDR1 and CDR2: MRHNA, SNTAGT. The CDR3 is 13 amino acids. V was shortened by 4 bases and J by 9 bases, with 13 bases between the two germline ends. In DNA, the CDR3 is TGTGCCAGCAGTGTGGGCCCCCGGGGTGAGCAGTTCTTC. This gives the protein CASSVGPRGEQFF.

The V gene is TRBV28, the J gene TRBJ1-6, with TRBD1 matching over 8 bases. The CDR3 extends over 14 amino acids. Per germline, CDR1 MDHEN and CDR2 SYDVKM. Unmatched junction bases numbered 7, after V lost 10 bases and J lost 5 bases. The CDR3 sequence: CATHPGQDNSPLHF. The CDR3 region has the DNA TGTGCCACTCACCCGGGACAGGATAATTCACCCCTCCACTTT.

This clone was picked up a small number of times. The rearrangement uses TRBV3-1 (or the pseudogene TRBV3-2) and TRBJ2-3; a weak D match, TRBD1 (5 bases). Trimming cost V 1 base and J 3 bases, with 11 bases left between them. The CDR3 contains 15 residues. Germline assignment: CDR1 LGHDT and CDR2 YNNKEL (reference sequence). CDR3 sequence: CASSQVLGVTDTQYF. Written as DNA, the CDR3 is TGTGCCAGCAGCCAAGTGCTAGGGGTAACAGATACGCAGTATTTT.

The V and J genes are TRBV7-8 and TRBJ1-1; TRBD1 agrees at 8 bases. Germline V CDR1 and CDR2: SGHVS, FQNEAQ. The V segment lost 2 bases and the J segment 1 base; nucleotides outside the gene matches: 9. This CDR3 has 17 amino acids. The CDR3 sequence: CASSLSGGAGWNTEAFF. DNA for the CDR3: TGTGCCAGCAGCTTATCAGGGGGCGCGGGTTGGAACACTGAAGCTTTCTTT.

This clone was picked up a small number of times. The chain links TRBV24-1 to TRBJ2-3; the match to TRBD1 covers 7 bases. The CDR3 spans 15 residues. Germline CDR1 is KGHDR and CDR2 is SFDVKD. The V and J ends lost 6 bases and 2 bases, in that order; junction bases with no gene match: 7. CDR3 sequence: CATSNTGQHTDTQYF. The DNA for the CDR3 is TGTGCCACCAGTAATACGGGACAGCACACAGATACGCAGTATTTT.

The genes are TRBV5-1 and TRBJ2-7, with a tentative D call TRBD1 (5 bases). The germline V gene encodes CDR1 SGHRS and CDR2 YFSETQ. CDR3 length: 14 residues. V was shortened by 2 bases and J by 2 bases, with 11 bases between the two germline ends. The CDR3 region has the DNA TGCGCCAGCAGCTTAGTAACAGGACCCTACGAGCAGTACTTC. It specifies CASSLVTGPYEQYF.

The rearrangement links TRBV28 to TRBJ1-5; 9 positions match TRBD1. Germline assignment: CDR1 MDHEN and CDR2 SYDVKM. With V trimmed by 10 bases and J by 5 bases, 9 bases remained unmatched. CDR3 length: 14 residues. The CDR3 DNA is TGTGCCACAAAAACAGGGGACAGGGATCAGCCCCAGCATTTT. It encodes CATKTGDRDQPQHF. Drawing the rest from reference TRBV28 and TRBJ1-5, the complete variable domain is DVKVTQSSRYLVKRTGEKVFLECVQDMDHENMFWYRQDPGLGLRLIYFSYDVKMKEKGDIPEGYSVSREKKERFSLILESASTNQTSMYLCATKTGDRDQPQHFGDGTRLSIL.

This clone has more than one count but fewer than ten. The chain has TRBV10-3 and TRBJ1-1, with D hard to call. The germline V gene encodes CDR1 ENHRY and CDR2 SYGVKD. Trimming took 3 bases from V and 3 from J, leaving 5 bases between them. The CDR3 length is 12 residues. The CDR3 protein is CAISDRDTEAFF. CDR3 bases: TGTGCCATCAGTGACCGGGACACTGAAGCTTTCTTT.

The DNA for the CDR3 is TGCGCCAGCAGCTTGGCCGAGGAACGGTTGAACACTGAAGCTTTCTTT. Translated, it gives CASSLAEERLNTEAFF. This chain connects TRBV5-1 to TRBJ1-1; no clear D. The V end lost 0 bases, the J end lost 0 bases, and 12 bases lay between the germline ends. The length of the CDR3 is 16 residues. Germline assignment: CDR1 SGHRS and CDR2 YFSETQ.

This sequence joins TRBV11-2 and TRBJ2-4; 8 bases line up with TRBD1. Germline V gene lookup returns CDR1 SGHAT and CDR2 FQNNGV. J was trimmed by 2 bases and V by 4 bases; bases with no gene match: 13. This CDR3 has 18 residues. The CDR3 coding sequence is TGTGCCAGCAGCTCCATAACCCGGACAGGGTGGTCCAAAAACATTCAGTACTTC. Its protein is CASSSITRTGWSKNIQYF.

This sequence joins TRBV2 and TRBJ1-3, with D unclear. The CDR3 is 16 amino acids. Trimming cost V 8 bases and J 0 bases, with 17 bases left between them. Per germline, CDR1 SNHLY and CDR2 FYNNEI. CDR3 amino acids: CASSIVLAPSGNTIYF. The CDR3 DNA reads TGTGCCAGCTCCATAGTTCTCGCCCCCTCTGGAAACACCATATATTTT.